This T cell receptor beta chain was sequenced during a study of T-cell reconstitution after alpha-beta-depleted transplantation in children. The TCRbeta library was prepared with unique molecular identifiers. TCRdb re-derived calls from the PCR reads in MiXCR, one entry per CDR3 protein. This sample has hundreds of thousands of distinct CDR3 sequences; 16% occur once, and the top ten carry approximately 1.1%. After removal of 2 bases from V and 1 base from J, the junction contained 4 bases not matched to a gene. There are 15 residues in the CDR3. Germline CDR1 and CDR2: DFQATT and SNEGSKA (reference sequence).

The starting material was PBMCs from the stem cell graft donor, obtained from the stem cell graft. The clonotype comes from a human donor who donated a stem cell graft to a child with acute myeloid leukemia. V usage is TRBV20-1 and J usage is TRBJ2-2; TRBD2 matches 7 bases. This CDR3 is CSARHAGVNTGELFF. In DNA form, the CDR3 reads TGCAGTGCTAGACATGCGGGAGTGAACACCGGGGAGCTGTTTTTT.